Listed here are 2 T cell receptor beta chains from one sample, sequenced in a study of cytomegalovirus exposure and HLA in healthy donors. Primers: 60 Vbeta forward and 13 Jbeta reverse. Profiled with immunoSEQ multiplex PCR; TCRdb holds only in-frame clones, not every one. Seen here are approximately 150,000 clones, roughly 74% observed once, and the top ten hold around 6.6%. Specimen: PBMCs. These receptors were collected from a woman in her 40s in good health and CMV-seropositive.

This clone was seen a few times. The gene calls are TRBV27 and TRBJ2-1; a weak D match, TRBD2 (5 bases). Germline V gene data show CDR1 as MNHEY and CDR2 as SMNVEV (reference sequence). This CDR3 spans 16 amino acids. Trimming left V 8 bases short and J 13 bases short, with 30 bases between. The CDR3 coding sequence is TGTGCCAGCGGAAAATGGCCTAGCCTAACAATGAGTTCCCAGTTCTTC. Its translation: CASGKWPSLTMSSQFF.

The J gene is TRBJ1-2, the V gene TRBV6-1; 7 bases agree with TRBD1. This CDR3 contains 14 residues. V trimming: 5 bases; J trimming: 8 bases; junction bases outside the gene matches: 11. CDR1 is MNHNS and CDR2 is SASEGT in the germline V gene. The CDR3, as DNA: TGTGCCAGCAGTCAGGGACAGACGAGGGAAGGCTACACCTTC. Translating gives CASSQGQTREGYTF.